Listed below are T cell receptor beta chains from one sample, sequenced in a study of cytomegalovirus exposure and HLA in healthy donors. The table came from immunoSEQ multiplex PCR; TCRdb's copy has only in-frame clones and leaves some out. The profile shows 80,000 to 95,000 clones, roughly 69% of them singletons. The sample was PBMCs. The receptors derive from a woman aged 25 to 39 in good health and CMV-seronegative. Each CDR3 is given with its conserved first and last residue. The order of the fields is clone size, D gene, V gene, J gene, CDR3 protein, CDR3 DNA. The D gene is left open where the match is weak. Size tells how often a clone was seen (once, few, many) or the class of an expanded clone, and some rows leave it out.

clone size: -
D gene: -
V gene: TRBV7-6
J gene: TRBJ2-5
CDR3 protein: CASSLVWGETQYF
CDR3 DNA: TGTGCCAGCAGCTTAGTCTGGGGCGAGACCCAGTACTTC

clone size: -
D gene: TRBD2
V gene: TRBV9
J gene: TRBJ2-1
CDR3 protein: CASSASGLTYNEQFF
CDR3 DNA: TGTGCCAGCAGCGCTAGCGGGCTGACCTACAATGAGCAGTTCTTC

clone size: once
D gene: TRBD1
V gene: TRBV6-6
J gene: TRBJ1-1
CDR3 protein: CASSYAGGNTEAFF
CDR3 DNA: TGTGCCAGCAGTTACGCAGGGGGGAACACTGAAGCTTTCTTT

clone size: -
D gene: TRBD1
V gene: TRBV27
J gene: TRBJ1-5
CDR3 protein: CATYREGTDSNQPQHF
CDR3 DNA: TGTGCCACCTATCGAGAAGGGACAGATAGCAATCAGCCCCAGCATTTT

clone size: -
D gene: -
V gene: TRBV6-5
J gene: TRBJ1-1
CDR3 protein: CASSYTRENTEAFF
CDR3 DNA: TGTGCCAGCAGTTACACCCGGGAGAACACTGAAGCTTTCTTT

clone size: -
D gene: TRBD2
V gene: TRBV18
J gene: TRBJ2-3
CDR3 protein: CASSPRASGRTDTDTQYF
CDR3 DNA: TGTGCCAGCTCACCTAGGGCTAGCGGGAGAACGGACACAGATACGCAGTATTTT

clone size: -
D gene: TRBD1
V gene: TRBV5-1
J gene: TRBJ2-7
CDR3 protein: CASSLEWTGYHEQYF
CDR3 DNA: TGCGCCAGCAGCTTGGAATGGACAGGGTACCACGAGCAGTACTTC

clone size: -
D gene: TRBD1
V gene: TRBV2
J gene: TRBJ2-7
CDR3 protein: CASSADRIYEQYF
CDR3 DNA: TGTGCCAGCAGCGCGGACAGGATCTACGAGCAGTACTTC

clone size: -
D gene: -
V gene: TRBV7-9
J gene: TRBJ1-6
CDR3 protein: CASSPGDYNSPLHF
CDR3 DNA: TGTGCCAGCAGCCCCGGGGACTATAATTCACCCCTCCACTTT

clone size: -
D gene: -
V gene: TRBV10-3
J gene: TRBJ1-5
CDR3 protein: CAISADGGNQPQHF
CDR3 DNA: TGTGCCATCAGTGCCGACGGGGGCAATCAGCCCCAGCATTTT